Its frequency marks the clone carrying this T cell receptor (beta chain) as medium-sized (0.01 to 0.1%). The source of the sample is a study of T cell clusters in autoimmune cytopenias. Germline-derived CDR1 and CDR2 are LNHDA and SQIVND (reference sequence). The CDR3 sequence is 16 residues long. TRB amplification used roughly 250 ng of peripheral blood genomic DNA. TRB was amplified by touch-down multiplex PCR, primer pools A and B combined. Each CDR3 protein gets one entry in TCRdb, which reprocessed the multiplex PCR reads and gives no DNA. The sample has about 7,100 distinct CDR3 sequences. These data were also filed under a second study, of T cell repertoires in aging, cancer and after chemotherapy. Per that paper: Loss of evenness, beyond lost richness, contributed to age-related TCR diversity decline in cancer patients. In each cancer cohort, median generation probability increased across chemotherapy, suggesting thymic output rebounded.

The chain is built from TRBV19 and TRBJ2-1; TCRdb's D gene call, TRBD2, goes unchecked for lack of DNA. The TCR was taken from a human donor in good health. Specimen: peripheral blood. The CDR3 spells CASSISPPPSYNEQFF.